Below, 21 T cell receptor beta chains from the same sample are listed, as sequenced in a study of blood T cell repertoires in COVID-19. TCRdb's copy holds only in-frame clones and misses some; the assay was immunoSEQ multiplex PCR. The data show a few hundred thousand clones, about 89% seen once. The sequencing input was peripheral blood. Receptors were obtained from a man aged 40-55 years with acute or convalescent COVID-19.

The chain combines TRBV4-1 with TRBJ2-7, with D possibly matching TRBD2 (7 bases). Per germline, CDR1 MGHRA and CDR2 YSYEKL. V dropped 0 bases and J dropped 7 bases, with 13 bases sitting between them. The CDR3 totals 14 residues. CDR3 bases: TGCGCCAGCAGCCAAGACGGGGGGCCGGGGGAGCAGTACTTC. Protein product: CASSQDGGPGEQYF.

V and J are TRBV7-2 and TRBJ2-3; maybe TRBD1 (6 bases). The V end was cut by 6 bases, the J end by 6 bases, with 13 bases between. The CDR3 contains 13 residues. CDR1 SGHTA and CDR2 FQGNSA come from the germline V gene. Here the CDR3 reads CASSWDKVDTQYF. DNA for the CDR3: TGTGCCAGCAGTTGGGACAAGGTGGATACGCAGTATTTT.

Notes on this clone: The same CDR3 is also encoded by other DNA sequences in this sample. V gene TRBV27 combines with J gene TRBJ2-1, with 7 bases aligning to TRBD1. Germline CDR1 and CDR2: MNHEY and SMNVEV (reference sequence). Unmatched junction bases numbered 2, after V lost 3 bases and J lost 6 bases. This CDR3 has 13 amino acids. CDR3 in amino acids: CASSLAGGNEQFF. Written as DNA, the CDR3 is TGTGCCAGCAGTTTGGCAGGGGGCAATGAGCAGTTCTTC.

V is TRBV19 and J is TRBJ2-4, with 7 bases identical to TRBD2. Germline values: CDR1 LNHDA, CDR2 SQIVND (reference sequence). This CDR3 is 12 amino acids long. Losses at the gene ends were 6 bases for V and 7 bases for J; bases not matched to a gene: 3. CDR3 coding DNA: TGTGCCAGTAGCTTCGGGGGGAACATTCAGTACTTC. This translates into CASSFGGNIQYF.

This rearrangement joins TRBV4-1 to TRBJ2-1; TRBD2 aligns across 8 bases. Trimming took 5 bases from V and 12 from J; bases not matched to a gene: 3. The CDR3 spans 11 residues. Germline values: CDR1 MGHRA, CDR2 YSYEKL. CDR3 sequence reads: CASSATSGQFF. In DNA form, the CDR3 reads TGCGCCAGCAGCGCAACTAGCGGGCAGTTCTTC.

The chain couples TRBV7-8 to TRBJ2-1, with no clear D. Germline V gives CDR1 SGHVS, CDR2 FQNEAQ. This CDR3 region has 12 residues. The V end was cut by 5 bases, the J end by 10 bases, with 12 bases between. In nucleotides, the CDR3 is TGTGCCAGCAGCGCAAGCATTAGCGAGCAGTTCTTC. Amino acids: CASSASISEQFF.

The chain uses TRBV28 and TRBJ2-3, with 11 bases aligning to TRBD2. V trimming: 3 bases; J trimming: 5 bases; junction bases outside the gene matches: 4. Germline values: CDR1 MDHEN, CDR2 SYDVKM. The CDR3 covers 15 residues. The CDR3 reads CASSLPLAGVDTQYF. The CDR3 bases are TGTGCCAGCAGTTTGCCACTAGCGGGAGTAGATACGCAGTATTTT.

The V gene is TRBV12-2, the J gene TRBJ2-4; the table names TRBD2, a call not compared with the DNA. TRBV12-2 is termed a pseudogene. The CDR3 is made up of 17 amino acids. CDR3 in DNA: TGTGCAACATACACACGGTCTCGACTATTAGCCAAAAACATTCAGTACTTC. It codes for CATYTRSRLLAKNIQYF.

The chain links TRBV13 to TRBJ1-1; D may be TRBD1 (6 bases). Germline V CDR1 and CDR2: PRHDT, FYEKMQ (reference sequence). The CDR3 totals 14 residues. Trimming removed 5 bases from V and 3 bases from J, with 13 bases in between. In DNA form, the CDR3 reads TGTGCCAGCAGCCCAGAGGGGGAGTACACTGAAGCTTTCTTT. Translation gives CASSPEGEYTEAFF.

J is TRBJ2-1 and V is TRBV5-4; 7 bases are a match to TRBD2. This CDR3 contains 16 residues. V dropped 3 bases and J dropped 4; count of bases not matched to a gene: 10. From germline, CDR1 is SGHNT and CDR2 YYREEE (reference sequence). The CDR3: CASSYPMGGDYNEQFF. The DNA of the CDR3 is TGTGCCAGCAGCTACCCTATGGGGGGGGATTACAATGAGCAGTTCTTC. Full variable domain (rest looked up from reference TRBV5-4 and TRBJ2-1): ETGVTQSPTHLIKTRGQQVTLRCSSQSGHNTVSWYQQALGQGPQFIFQYYREEENGRGNFPPRFSGLQFPNYSSELNVNALELDDSALYLCASSYPMGGDYNEQFFGPGTRLTVL.

With regard to this clone: The sample has other DNA sequences that encode this CDR3 too. The chain joins TRBV19 to TRBJ1-1, with 7 bases matching TRBD1. Germline V gives CDR1 LNHDA, CDR2 SQIVND (reference sequence). V gave up 3 bases and J gave up 2 bases; unmatched junction bases: 3. The CDR3 contains 14 residues. The DNA for the CDR3 is TGTGCCAGTAGTATGCGAGGGGGCAACACTGAAGCTTTCTTT. Its translation is CASSMRGGNTEAFF. The full variable domain, completed using reference TRBV19 and TRBJ1-1, is DGGITQSPKYLFRKEGQNVTLSCEQNLNHDAMYWYRQDPGQGLRLIYYSQIVNDFQKGDIAEGYSVSREKKESFPLTVTSAQKNPTAFYLCASSMRGGNTEAFFGQGTRLTVV.

The CDR3 loop is CASSLGSPTGETEAFF. DNA of the CDR3: TGTGCCAGCAGCTTAGGCTCCCCTACCGGGGAAACTGAAGCTTTCTTT. The rearrangement uses TRBV7-9 and TRBJ1-1; unclear D gene. This CDR3 has 16 amino acids. V was cut by 1 base and J by 5 bases, with 17 bases left in between. Germline V gene lookup returns CDR1 SEHNR and CDR2 FQNEAQ (reference sequence).

The chain combines TRBV6-6 with TRBJ1-2; a weak D match, TRBD1 (6 bases). This CDR3 contains 12 residues. Germline V CDR1 and CDR2: MNHNY, SVGAGI (reference sequence). Trimming left V 5 bases short and J 13 bases short, with 17 bases between. The DNA for the CDR3 is TGTGCCAGCAGTCAAGGACAGATTCCCTCCACCTTC. Translation gives CASSQGQIPSTF.

In this sample, this clone turned up once. This chain connects TRBV12-5 to TRBJ2-2; TRBD2 matches at 8 bases. With V trimmed by 1 base and J by 6 bases, 10 bases remained unmatched. This CDR3 has 17 amino acids. Germline CDR1 and CDR2: LGHNT and FRNRAP. The CDR3 DNA reads TGTGCTAGTGGTTTGGCCAGCGGGAGTTTGATGCCCGGGGAGCTGTTTTTT. Translating gives CASGLASGSLMPGELFF.

CDR3 protein: CASSPGLAEQYF. Here the CDR3 DNA reads TGTGCCAGCAGCCCCGGACTAGCCGAGCAGTACTTC. The chain couples TRBV5-6 to TRBJ2-7, with 8 positions matching TRBD2. CDR3 size: 12 residues. The J segment lost 6 bases and the V segment lost 4 bases, leaving 3 bases of the junction unmatched. Per the germline V gene, CDR1 is SGHDT and CDR2 is YYEEEE.

The CDR3 DNA reads as TGTGCCAGCCACCGACTTGATCAAGAGACCCAGTACTTC. Its protein is CASHRLDQETQYF. The rearrangement links TRBV5-4 to TRBJ2-5; no clear D. Trimming removed 7 bases at V and 2 bases at J, with 12 bases between. Germline CDR1 and CDR2: SGHNT and YYREEE (reference sequence). This CDR3 comprises 13 residues.

The chain couples TRBV28 to TRBJ2-2; 9 bases fit TRBD1. J lost 7 bases, V lost 7 bases, and 10 bases had no gene match. The CDR3 is 15 residues long. Per the germline V gene, CDR1 is MDHEN and CDR2 is SYDVKM. DNA of the CDR3: TGTGCCAGCACCCTTTCCGGGACAGGGATCGGGGAGCTGTTTTTT. This encodes CASTLSGTGIGELFF.

This sequence joins TRBV4-1 and TRBJ2-1; 9 bases match TRBD2. Germline V gives CDR1 MGHRA, CDR2 YSYEKL. V lost 2 bases, J lost 2 bases, and 7 bases stayed unmatched. The CDR3 covers 17 residues. Here the CDR3 reads CASSQSSWTSAYNEQFF. The DNA for the CDR3 is TGCGCCAGCAGCCAATCCTCATGGACTAGCGCCTACAATGAGCAGTTCTTC.

The DNA for the CDR3 is TGTGCCAGCAGCCCCCAAACTAGCTGGGGCGCTGAAGCTTTCTTT. It codes for CASSPQTSWGAEAFF. This rearrangement joins TRBV7-9 to TRBJ1-1; weak D call: TRBD1 (5 bases). V lost 5 bases and J 6 bases, leaving 19 bases between the germline ends. Germline V gene lookup returns CDR1 SEHNR and CDR2 FQNEAQ (reference sequence). This CDR3 is 15 amino acids long.

The J gene is TRBJ2-3, the V gene TRBV29-1; unclear D gene. The CDR3 length is 15 residues. From germline, CDR1 is SQVTM and CDR2 ANQGSEA. V was pared by 3 bases and J by 0 bases, with 13 bases between. The CDR3 is CSVDDTGQSTDTQYF. Written as DNA, the CDR3 is TGCAGCGTTGATGATACGGGTCAGAGCACAGATACGCAGTATTTT.

The rearrangement links TRBV7-3 to TRBJ2-3; a possible D gene is TRBD2 (5 bases). There are 14 residues in the CDR3. The germline CDR1 and CDR2 sequences are SGHTA and FQGTGA. Trimming stripped 3 bases from V and 2 bases from J, with 9 bases between. CDR3 coding DNA: TGTGCCAGCAGCTTCTTGGGAGCCACAGATACGCAGTATTTT. Amino acid sequence: CASSFLGATDTQYF.